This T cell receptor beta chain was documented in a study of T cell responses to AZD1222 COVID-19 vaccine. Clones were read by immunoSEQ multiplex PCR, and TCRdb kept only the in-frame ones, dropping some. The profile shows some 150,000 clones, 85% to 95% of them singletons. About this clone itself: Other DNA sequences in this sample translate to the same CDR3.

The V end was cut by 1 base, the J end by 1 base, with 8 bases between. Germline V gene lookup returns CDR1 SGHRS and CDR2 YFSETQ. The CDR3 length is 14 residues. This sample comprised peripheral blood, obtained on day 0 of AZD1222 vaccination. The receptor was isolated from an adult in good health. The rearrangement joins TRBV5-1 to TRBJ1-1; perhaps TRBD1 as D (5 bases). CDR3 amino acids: CASSLTGGNTEAFF. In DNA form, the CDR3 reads TGCGCCAGCAGCTTGACAGGCGGGAACACTGAAGCTTTCTTT. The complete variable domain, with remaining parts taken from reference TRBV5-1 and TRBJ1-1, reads KAGVTQTPRYLIKTRGQQVTLSCSPISGHRSVSWYQQTPGQGLQFLFEYFSETQRNKGNFPGRFSGRQFSNSRSEMNVSTLELGDSALYLCASSLTGGNTEAFFGQGTRLTVV.